A selection of T cell receptor beta chains follows, all from one sample in a study of blood T cells in healthy people across ages. MiXCR, run by TCRdb on the 5' RACE reads, gives a single entry per CDR3 protein. This sample has 1,500,000 or so distinct CDR3 sequences; 45% to 70% occur once, and the top ten carry 6.5% to 8%. Material: blood. The receptors originated from a man aged 18 to 30 in good health. The CDR3 runs from the conserved cysteine through the conserved F or W. Each record gives: J gene, V gene, CDR3 length, clone size, D gene, CDR3 DNA, CDR3 protein. D genes are given only for firm matches. Not all rows give a size; the values are once, few, many and, for expanded clones, a class.

TRBJ2-1,TRBV4-3,16,few,NA,TGCGCCAGCAGCCAAGATGTAGGGGGCCCGGGAGATGAGCAGTTCTTC,CASSQDVGGPGDEQFF
TRBJ2-3,TRBV28,16,NA,NA,TGTGCCAGCAGTCCCCGGACCGGTCTAGGGACAGATACGCAGTATTTT,CASSPRTGLGTDTQYF
TRBJ2-7,TRBV7-2,14,few,NA,TGTGCCAGCAGCTCATGGACAAGGTTGGGCGAGCAGTACTTC,CASSSWTRLGEQYF
TRBJ2-5,TRBV15,16,NA,TRBD1,TGTGCCACCAGCAGACGAGGGACAGGGGTTCGAGAGACCCAGTACTTC,CATSRRGTGVRETQYF
TRBJ1-4,TRBV4-1,17,NA,TRBD1,TGCGCCAGCAGCTCCCGGACAGGGAATGCAACTAATGAAAAACTGTTTTTT,CASSSRTGNATNEKLFF
TRBJ2-7,TRBV4-2,15,NA,NA,TGTGCCAGCAGCCCCCTCGCGGGTAGCACCTACGAGCAGTACTTC,CASSPLAGSTYEQYF
TRBJ2-7,TRBV20-1,17,NA,TRBD2,TGCAGTGCTAGAGGCGTCGGTACAGCGGGAGTATCCTACGAGCAGTACTTC,CSARGVGTAGVSYEQYF
TRBJ2-5,TRBV4-2,16,NA,NA,TGTGCCAGCAGCCAAGATAGGGCAGGGGTCCTGGGGACCCAGTACTTC,CASSQDRAGVLGTQYF
TRBJ2-7,TRBV4-1,14,few,NA,TGCGCCAGCAGCCAAGAACCAGGGAGAGACGAGCAGTACTTC,CASSQEPGRDEQYF
TRBJ2-7,TRBV15,13,NA,NA,TGTGCCACCAGTGGCGGAGGGGTTGAGACTCAGTACTTC,CATSGGGVETQYF
TRBJ2-5,TRBV5-5,16,NA,TRBD2,TGTGCCAGTAGCTTACCCCCCGCGGGAGAGGGTGAGACCCAGTACTTC,CASSLPPAGEGETQYF
TRBJ2-1,TRBV7-6,16,NA,TRBD1,TGTGCCAGCAGCTCGTCCCGGGACAGGGGGGGGAATGAGCAGTTCTTC,CASSSSRDRGGNEQFF
TRBJ2-1,TRBV4-1,15,few,NA,TGCGCCAGCAGCCAAGATCCGGGGACTGACAATGAGCAGTTCTTC,CASSQDPGTDNEQFF
TRBJ2-1,TRBV20-1,15,once,NA,TGCAGTGCTAACGTTGTCGGGGGATCTTACAATGAGCAGTTCTTC,CSANVVGGSYNEQFF
TRBJ1-4,TRBV4-1,15,few,NA,TGCGCCAGCAGCCAAGATTGGTCCAGGGGCGAAAAACTGTTTTTT,CASSQDWSRGEKLFF
TRBJ2-2,TRBV29-1,14,NA,TRBD1,TGCAGCGTGGACCACGGGACAGGGACCGGGGAGCTGTTTTTT,CSVDHGTGTGELFF
TRBJ2-7,TRBV4-2,14,NA,NA,TGTGCCAGCAGCCAAGAAAGCTCTTACTACGAGCAGTACTTC,CASSQESSYYEQYF
TRBJ2-1,TRBV10-3,10,few,NA,TGTGCCATCGGCGGGCGGGAGCAGTTCTTC,CAIGGREQFF
TRBJ1-2,TRBV27,15,NA,TRBD1,TGTGCCAGCAGTTCTTCCCCCGGGACAGGCTATGGCTACACCTTC,CASSSSPGTGYGYTF
TRBJ2-1,TRBV27,14,NA,NA,TGTGCCAGCAGTCCCGGGACGCTGGGAAATGAGCAGTTCTTC,CASSPGTLGNEQFF
TRBJ2-3,TRBV27,15,few,NA,TGTGCCAGCAGTTTGGGGGCGGTGGGCACAGATACGCAGTATTTT,CASSLGAVGTDTQYF
TRBJ2-1,TRBV18,16,NA,TRBD2,TGTGCCAGCTCACCACAGATTAGCGGGGGGACGAATGAGCAGTTCTTC,CASSPQISGGTNEQFF
TRBJ2-7,TRBV7-8,16,NA,NA,TGTGCCAGCAGTCCCCGCAGCGAAGGTGTCAGTCACGAGCAGTACTTC,CASSPRSEGVSHEQYF
TRBJ2-5,TRBV4-1,15,NA,TRBD2,TGCGCCAACAGCCAGGGACTAGACTCTTGGGAGACCCAGTACTTC,CANSQGLDSWETQYF
TRBJ1-1,TRBV19,16,once,TRBD1,TGTGCCAGTAGTATTAAATCGGTACAGGGGATTCGTGAAGCTTTCTTT,CASSIKSVQGIREAFF
TRBJ2-7,TRBV29-1,12,NA,NA,TGCAGCGCGGTTGGGTCTCTTGGCGAGCAGTACTTC,CSAVGSLGEQYF
TRBJ2-6,TRBV7-2,17,NA,TRBD1,TGTGCCAGCAGCTTGGGACAGCGTCATTCTGGGGCCAACGTCCTGACTTTC,CASSLGQRHSGANVLTF
TRBJ2-1,TRBV5-1,15,NA,TRBD2,TGCGCCAGCAGCTCCCAGCGGGGGGATTACAATGAGCAGTTCTTC,CASSSQRGDYNEQFF
TRBJ2-3,TRBV6-2/TRBV6-3,14,NA,NA,TGTGCCAGCAGTAGGAACGGGAAGACAGATACGCAGTATTTT,CASSRNGKTDTQYF
TRBJ2-7,TRBV9,17,NA,TRBD2,TGTGCCAGCAGCGTCGGGTCTTTACTAGCGGGAGTCTACGAGCAGTACTTC,CASSVGSLLAGVYEQYF